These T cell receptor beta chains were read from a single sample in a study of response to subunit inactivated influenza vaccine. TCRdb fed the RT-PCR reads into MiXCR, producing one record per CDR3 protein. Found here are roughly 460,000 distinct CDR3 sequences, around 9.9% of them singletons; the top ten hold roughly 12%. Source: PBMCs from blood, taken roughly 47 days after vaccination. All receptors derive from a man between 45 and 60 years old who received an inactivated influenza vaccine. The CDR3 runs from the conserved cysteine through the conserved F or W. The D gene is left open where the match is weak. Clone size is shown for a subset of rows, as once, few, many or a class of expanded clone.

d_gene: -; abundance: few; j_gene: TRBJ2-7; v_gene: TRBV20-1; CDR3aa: CSARDYRVPNEQYF; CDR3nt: TGCAGTGCTAGAGATTATCGCGTCCCCAACGAGCAGTACTTC
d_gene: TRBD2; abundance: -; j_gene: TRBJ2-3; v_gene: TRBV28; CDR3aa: CASSFPTSGRGDTQYF; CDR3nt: TGTGCCAGCAGTTTCCCGACTAGCGGGAGAGGGGATACGCAGTATTTT
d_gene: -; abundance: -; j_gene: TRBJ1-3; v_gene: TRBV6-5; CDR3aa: CASSYNSWSGNTIYF; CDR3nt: TGTGCCAGCAGTTACAACAGCTGGTCTGGAAACACCATATATTTT
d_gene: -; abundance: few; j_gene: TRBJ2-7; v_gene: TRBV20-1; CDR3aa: CSATGSHLEQYF; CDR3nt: TGCAGTGCTACAGGTTCCCATTTAGAGCAGTACTTC
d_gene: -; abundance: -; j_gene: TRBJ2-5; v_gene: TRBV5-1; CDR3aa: CASSFLQAGPQETQYF; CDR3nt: TGCGCCAGCAGCTTCCTCCAGGCGGGGCCCCAAGAGACCCAGTACTTC
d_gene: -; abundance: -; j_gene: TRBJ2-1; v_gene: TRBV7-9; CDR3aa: CASSFTRNNEQFF; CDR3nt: TGTGCCAGCAGCTTTACGAGGAACAATGAGCAGTTCTTC
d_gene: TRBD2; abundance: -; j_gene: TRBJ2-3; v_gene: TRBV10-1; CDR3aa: CASSDGGGADTQYF; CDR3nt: TGCGCCAGCAGTGATGGCGGGGGGGCCGATACGCAGTATTTT
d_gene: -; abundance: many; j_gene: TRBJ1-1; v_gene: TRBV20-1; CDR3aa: CSARDTGTEAFF; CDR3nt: TGCAGTGCTAGAGATACAGGCACTGAAGCTTTCTTT
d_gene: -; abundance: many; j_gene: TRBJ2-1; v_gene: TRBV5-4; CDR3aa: CASSLGENEQFF; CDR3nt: TGTGCCAGCAGCTTGGGGGAAAATGAGCAGTTCTTC
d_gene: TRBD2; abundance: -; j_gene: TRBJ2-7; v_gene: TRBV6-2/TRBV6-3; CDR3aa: CASVQRIGTSLYEQYF; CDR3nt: TGTGCCAGTGTGCAACGGATCGGGACTAGTCTCTACGAGCAGTACTTC
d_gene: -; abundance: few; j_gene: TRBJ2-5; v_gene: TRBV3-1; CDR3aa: CASSLWGGQGKETQYF; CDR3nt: TGTGCCAGCAGCCTTTGGGGCGGACAAGGAAAAGAGACCCAGTACTTC
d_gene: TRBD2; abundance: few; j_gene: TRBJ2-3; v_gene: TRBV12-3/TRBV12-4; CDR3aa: CASSTTSGAKPDTQYF; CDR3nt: TGTGCCAGCAGTACTACTAGCGGGGCCAAACCAGATACGCAGTATTTT
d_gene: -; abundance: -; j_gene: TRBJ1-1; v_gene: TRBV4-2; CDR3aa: CASSPLGASGVEAFF; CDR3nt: TGTGCCAGCAGCCCTCTTGGGGCCTCCGGAGTTGAAGCTTTCTTT
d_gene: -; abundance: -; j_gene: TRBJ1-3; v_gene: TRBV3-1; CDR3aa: CASSYHGNTIYF; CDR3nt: TGTGCCAGCAGCTACCACGGAAACACCATATATTTT
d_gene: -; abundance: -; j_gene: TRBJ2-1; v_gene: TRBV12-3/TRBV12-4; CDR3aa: CASSLAQVGEQFF; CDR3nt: TGTGCCAGCAGTTTAGCACAGGTGGGCGAGCAGTTCTTC
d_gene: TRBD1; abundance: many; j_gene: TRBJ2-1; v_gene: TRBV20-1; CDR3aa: CSAIAGTVNYNEQFF; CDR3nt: TGCAGTGCTATAGCTGGGACAGTTAACTACAATGAGCAGTTCTTC
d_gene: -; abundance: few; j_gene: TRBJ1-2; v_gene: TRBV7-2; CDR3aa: CASSLSSVGGYTF; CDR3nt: TGTGCCAGCAGCTTATCTTCGGTGGGTGGCTACACCTTC
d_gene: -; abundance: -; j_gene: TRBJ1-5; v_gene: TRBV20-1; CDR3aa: CSARDRQGGQPQHF; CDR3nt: TGCAGTGCTAGAGATCGCCAGGGAGGGCAGCCCCAGCATTTT
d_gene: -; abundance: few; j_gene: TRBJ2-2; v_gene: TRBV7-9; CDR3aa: CASSYPLGELFF; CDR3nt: TGTGCCAGCAGCTACCCCCTCGGGGAGCTGTTTTTT
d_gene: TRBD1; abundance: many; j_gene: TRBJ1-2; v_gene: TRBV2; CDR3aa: CASSPDRERGYTF; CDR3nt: TGTGCCAGCAGTCCGGACAGGGAGCGGGGCTACACCTTC
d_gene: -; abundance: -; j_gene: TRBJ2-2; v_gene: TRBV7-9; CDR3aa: CASSQGRATGELFF; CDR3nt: TGTGCCAGCAGTCAAGGACGGGCCACCGGGGAGCTGTTTTTT
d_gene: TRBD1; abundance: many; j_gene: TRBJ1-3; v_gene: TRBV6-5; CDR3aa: CASSSAPFRQGISGNTIYF; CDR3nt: TGTGCCAGCAGTTCAGCCCCATTTAGACAGGGGATCTCTGGAAACACCATATATTTT
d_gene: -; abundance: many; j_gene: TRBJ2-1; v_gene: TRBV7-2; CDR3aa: CASSLGQGRGEQFF; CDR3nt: TGTGCCAGCAGCTTAGGACAGGGGAGGGGTGAGCAGTTCTTC
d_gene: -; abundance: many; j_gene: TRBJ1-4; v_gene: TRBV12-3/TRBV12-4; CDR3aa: CASSLGEKLFF; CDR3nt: TGTGCCAGCAGCTTGGGTGAAAAACTGTTTTTT
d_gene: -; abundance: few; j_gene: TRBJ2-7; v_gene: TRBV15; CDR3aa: CATSRDQGSIYEQYF; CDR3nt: TGTGCCACCAGCAGAGATCAGGGTAGTATATACGAGCAGTACTTC
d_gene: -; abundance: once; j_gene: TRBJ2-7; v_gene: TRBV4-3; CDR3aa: CASSQAWASYEQYF; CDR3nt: TGCGCCAGCAGCCAGGCTTGGGCTAGCTACGAGCAGTACTTC
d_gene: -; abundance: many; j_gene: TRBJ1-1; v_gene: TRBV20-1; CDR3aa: CSAMGGSGEAFF; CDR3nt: TGCAGTGCTATGGGGGGGTCGGGTGAAGCTTTCTTT
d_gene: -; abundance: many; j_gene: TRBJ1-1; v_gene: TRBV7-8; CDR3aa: CASSLEMGTEAFF; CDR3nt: TGTGCCAGCAGCTTAGAGATGGGGACTGAAGCTTTCTTT
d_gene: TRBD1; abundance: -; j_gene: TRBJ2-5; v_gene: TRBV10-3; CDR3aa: CAISPTGVGQETQYF; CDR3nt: TGTGCCATCAGTCCGACAGGGGTCGGGCAGGAGACCCAGTACTTC
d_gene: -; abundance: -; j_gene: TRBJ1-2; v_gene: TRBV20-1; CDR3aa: CSASWPDHYGYTF; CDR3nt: TGCAGTGCTAGTTGGCCGGATCACTATGGCTACACTTTC
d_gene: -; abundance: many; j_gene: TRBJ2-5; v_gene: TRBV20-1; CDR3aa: CSAALWHQETQYF; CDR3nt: TGCAGTGCTGCCCTCTGGCACCAAGAGACCCAGTACTTC
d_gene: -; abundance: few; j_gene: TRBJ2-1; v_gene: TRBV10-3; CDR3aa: CAISRGNEQFF; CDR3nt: TGTGCCATCAGCAGGGGAAATGAGCAGTTCTTC
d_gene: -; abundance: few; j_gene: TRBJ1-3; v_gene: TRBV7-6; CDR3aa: CASSGRFGNTIYF; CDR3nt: TGTGCCAGCAGCGGCCGTTTCGGAAACACCATATATTTT
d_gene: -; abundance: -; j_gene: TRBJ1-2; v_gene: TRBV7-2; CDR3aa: CASSHWTENYGYTF; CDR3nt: TGTGCCAGCAGCCATTGGACAGAGAACTATGGCTACACCTTC
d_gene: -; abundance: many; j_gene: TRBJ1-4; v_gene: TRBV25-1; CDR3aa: CASSEYTGFNEKLFF; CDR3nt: TGTGCCAGCAGTGAATACACAGGTTTTAATGAAAAACTGTTTTTT
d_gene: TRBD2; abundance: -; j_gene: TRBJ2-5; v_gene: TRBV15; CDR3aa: CATSRRLAGDLETQYF; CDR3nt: TGTGCCACCAGCCGCCGACTAGCGGGGGATCTGGAGACCCAGTACTTC
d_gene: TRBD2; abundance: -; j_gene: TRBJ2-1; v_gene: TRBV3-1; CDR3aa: CASSLRLAGGPDEQFF; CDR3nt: TGTGCCAGCAGCTTGCGACTAGCGGGAGGGCCGGATGAGCAGTTCTTC
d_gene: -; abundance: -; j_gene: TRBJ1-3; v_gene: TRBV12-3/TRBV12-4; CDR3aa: CASSFVGVEGNTIYF; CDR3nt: TGTGCCAGCAGTTTTGTGGGGGTGGAGGGAAACACCATATATTTT
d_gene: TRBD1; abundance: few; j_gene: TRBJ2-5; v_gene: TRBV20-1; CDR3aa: CSARPPGTGEETQYF; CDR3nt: TGCAGTGCTCGACCACCCGGGACAGGGGAAGAGACCCAGTACTTC
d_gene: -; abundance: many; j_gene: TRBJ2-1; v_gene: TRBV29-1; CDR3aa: CSGEGQPNNEQFF; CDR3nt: TGCAGCGGGGAGGGACAGCCAAACAATGAGCAGTTCTTC